A selection of T cell receptor beta chains follows, all from one sample in a study of patients and donors after allogeneic stem cell transplantation. Via MiXCR, TCRdb re-called the RT-PCR reads, giving one row per CDR3 protein. The sample has some 40,000 distinct CDR3 sequences; about 30% are singletons. Sequenced input: blood, either unsorted or a sorted T cell fraction (not recorded which). The receptors shown here come from a human donor who was either an allogeneic HSCT recipient or a stem cell or donor lymphocyte infusion donor (not recorded which). It is not recorded whose cells these are; they may come from a transplant donor. CDR3s include the opening cysteine and the closing phenylalanine or tryptophan. The D gene is left open where the match is weak. Size is omitted from some rows. Given values are once, few, many or a class for expanded clones.

V	J	D	size	CDR3	DNA
TRBV29-1	TRBJ2-2	NA	NA	CSVEEVRGGELFF	TGCAGCGTTGAAGAGGTCCGGGGCGGGGAGCTGTTTTTT
TRBV6-1	TRBJ2-2	TRBD2	few	CASSEKLGGLAGNTGELFF	TGTGCCAGCAGTGAAAAGCTAGGCGGCCTAGCGGGGAACACCGGGGAGCTGTTTTTT
TRBV4-3	TRBJ2-7	NA	NA	CASSQDRDFSYEQYF	TGCGCCAGCAGCCAGGACCGGGACTTCTCCTACGAGCAGTACTTC
TRBV7-9	TRBJ1-4	TRBD1	many	CASSSPGQGNEKLFF	TGTGCCAGCAGCTCTCCGGGACAGGGGAATGAAAAACTGTTTTTT
TRBV5-1	TRBJ1-1	NA	NA	CASSGALGGANTEAFF	TGCGCCAGCAGTGGTGCGTTGGGGGGCGCGAACACTGAAGCTTTCTTT
TRBV7-2	TRBJ1-1	NA	NA	CASSLGGANKEAFF	TGTGCCAGCAGCTTAGGGGGGGCTAACAAGGAAGCTTTCTTT
TRBV11-2	TRBJ2-1	NA	NA	CASSNGDYNEQFF	TGTGCCAGCAGCAACGGCGACTACAATGAGCAGTTCTTC
TRBV6-6	TRBJ2-2	NA	NA	CASRRGSLRTNTGELFF	TGTGCCAGCAGGCGAGGATCTTTGCGGACGAACACCGGGGAGCTGTTTTTT
TRBV6-6	TRBJ2-1	TRBD2	NA	CASILAGGREQFF	TGTGCCAGCATACTAGCGGGAGGTCGGGAGCAGTTCTTC
TRBV10-3	TRBJ1-5	NA	NA	CAISESPGSNQPQHF	TGTGCCATCAGTGAGTCGCCAGGGAGCAATCAGCCCCAGCATTTT
TRBV3-1	TRBJ2-7	NA	NA	CASSRYGGSPKANEQYF	TGTGCCAGCAGCCGTTATGGCGGGTCCCCAAAGGCGAACGAGCAGTACTTC
TRBV29-1	TRBJ2-7	NA	NA	CSVGGWRLSYEQYF	TGCAGCGTTGGAGGATGGAGACTCTCCTACGAGCAGTACTTC
TRBV5-1	TRBJ1-4	TRBD1	NA	CASSWTGYVNEKLFF	TGCGCCAGCAGCTGGACAGGTTATGTTAATGAAAAACTGTTTTTT
TRBV6-5	TRBJ1-3	NA	NA	CASSYFAGRGSGNTIYF	TGTGCCAGCAGTTACTTCGCAGGGCGAGGCTCTGGAAACACCATATATTTT
TRBV29-1	TRBJ1-2	NA	many	CSVDLYYTLGGYTF	TGCAGCGTTGACCTTTACTATACTCTTGGCGGCTACACCTTC
TRBV27	TRBJ2-7	NA	once	CASSFGTGSGAMYEQYF	TGTGCCAGCAGTTTTGGTACAGGGTCGGGAGCGATGTACGAGCAGTACTTC
TRBV29-1	TRBJ1-2	TRBD1	NA	CSVPGQGSNSEHGYTF	TGCAGCGTTCCGGGACAGGGGTCCAATTCAGAACATGGCTACACCTTC
TRBV10-3	TRBJ2-1	TRBD2	NA	CAISGTSGTTSLSYNEQFF	TGTGCCATCAGCGGGACTAGCGGGACAACGAGTCTATCCTACAATGAGCAGTTCTTC
TRBV4-3	TRBJ2-2	NA	NA	CASSFSTTTDTGELFF	TGCGCCAGCAGCTTTTCGACCACCACCGACACCGGGGAGCTGTTTTTT
TRBV9	TRBJ2-1	NA	NA	CASSPDRAYNEQFF	TGTGCCAGCAGTCCGGACAGAGCCTACAATGAGCAGTTCTTC
TRBV7-6	TRBJ2-7	NA	NA	CASSWRTSYEQYF	TGTGCCAGCAGCTGGCGCACATCCTACGAGCAGTACTTC
TRBV20-1	TRBJ1-1	TRBD1	NA	CSASQGQGVAEAFF	TGCAGTGCTTCCCAAGGACAGGGGGTCGCTGAAGCTTTCTTT
TRBV4-1	TRBJ1-5	NA	few	CASSQSRGGDQPQHF	TGCGCCAGCAGCCAATCCCGGGGTGGGGACCAGCCCCAGCATTTT
TRBV6-5	TRBJ1-2	NA	many	CASSFGGRNYGYTF	TGTGCCAGCAGTTTCGGGGGTCGTAACTATGGCTACACCTTC
TRBV5-5	TRBJ1-1	TRBD1	NA	CASSWPGQMNTEAFF	TGTGCCAGCAGCTGGCCGGGACAGATGAACACTGAAGCTTTCTTT